The T cell receptor beta chain under discussion was sequenced for a study of blood T cell repertoires in COVID-19. On the study more broadly: T cells, B-cell-depleted T cells, or PBMCs provided the cDNA or gDNA that served as material.

Original methodology: Scientists estimated how many nucleated cells there were by amplifying reference gene primers. Sequencing used immunoSEQ multiplex PCR; TCRdb keeps in-frame clones, though not all of them. V and J calls plus clone size are reproduced from that table; the DNA served to infer D and trimming. The sample lists over 200,000 clones; 85% to 90% were seen once. Those who participated ranged in age from 18 to 89 years and resided in about two dozen US areas. Recovered status applied to Cohort 3 donors who had two consecutive negative PCRs. It also applied to those with clearance or with symptom resolution. The CDR3 spans 17 residues. The V gene lost 2 bases and the J gene lost 2 bases, with 16 bases spanning the gap. Looked up from germline, CDR1 is MGHRA and CDR2 is YSYEKL.

Sequencing input: PBMCs or T cells enriched from blood (not recorded which). The chain uses TRBV4-1 and TRBJ2-1, with D possibly being TRBD2 (7 bases). The source of this sequence is a man younger than 35 who had recovered from COVID-19. CDR3 loop: CASSQTEGDYTYNEQFF. The CDR3 DNA sequence: TGCGCCAGCAGCCAAACAGAGGGGGACTACACCTACAATGAGCAGTTCTTC.